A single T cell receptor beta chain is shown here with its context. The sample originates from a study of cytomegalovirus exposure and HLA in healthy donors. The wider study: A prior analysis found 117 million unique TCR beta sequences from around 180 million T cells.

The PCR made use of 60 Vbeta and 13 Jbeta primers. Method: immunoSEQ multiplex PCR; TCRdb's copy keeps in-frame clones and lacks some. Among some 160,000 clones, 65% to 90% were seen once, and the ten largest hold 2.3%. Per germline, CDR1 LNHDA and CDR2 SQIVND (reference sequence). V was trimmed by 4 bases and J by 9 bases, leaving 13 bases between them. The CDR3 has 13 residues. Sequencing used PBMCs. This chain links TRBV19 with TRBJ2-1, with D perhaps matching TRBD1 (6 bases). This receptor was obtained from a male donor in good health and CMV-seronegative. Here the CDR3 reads CASSTRRGLEQFF. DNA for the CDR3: TGTGCCAGTAGTACCCGCAGGGGCCTTGAGCAGTTCTTC.